This TCR beta chain was recorded in a study of cytomegalovirus exposure and HLA in healthy donors. The germline V gene encodes CDR1 SGHTA and CDR2 FQGNSA. The length of the CDR3 is 16 residues. V was clipped by 5 bases and J by 0 bases; unmatched bases: 9. The PCR used 60 Vbeta and 13 Jbeta primers. Using immunoSEQ multiplex PCR, the repertoire was profiled, and TCRdb retains in-frame clones only, with some absent. The specimen's table records 40,000 to 60,000 clones. Donors in the study were healthy people who gave bone marrow. Study-level results: The study dropped some indistinguishable V segments, TRBV6-2 and TRBV6-3 among them. The classifier reportedly diagnosed cytomegalovirus status with high specificity and sensitivity.

Points on this clone: Its specificity is unknown.

This clonotype originated in a man aged 40-49 years in good health and CMV-seropositive. J is TRBJ1-1 and V is TRBV7-2; 7 nucleotides line up with TRBD1. Sequencing input: PBMCs. The CDR3 DNA reads TGTGCCAGCAGCCCCGACAGGGTGCAGATGAACACTGAAGCTTTCTTT. Its translation is CASSPDRVQMNTEAFF.